These 2 T cell receptor beta chains originate from one sample sequenced in a study of CD4+ T cells in melanoma. Assay: immunoSEQ multiplex PCR; the TCRdb copy retains only in-frame clones and omits some. The sample lists fewer than 11,000 clones; roughly four fifths were seen once. The sequenced sample consisted of cells from a culture (not recorded whether cultured in vitro). These receptors were collected from a human donor with melanoma.

DNA for the CDR3: TGTGCCAGCAGCTTAGCCTCTAGCGGGGGAATAGGTGAGCAGTTCTTC. This encodes CASSLASSGGIGEQFF. V usage is TRBV7-3 and J usage is TRBJ2-1, with 10 bases aligning to TRBD2. From germline, CDR1 is SGHTA and CDR2 FQGTGA. This CDR3 has 16 amino acids. Trimming at V came to 2 bases and at J to 9 bases, leaving 10 bases not matched to a gene. Together with reference TRBV7-3 and TRBJ2-1, the CDR3 gives the full variable domain: GAGVSQTPSNKVTEKGKYVELRCDPISGHTALYWYRQSLGQGPEFLIYFQGTGAADDSGLPNDRFFAVRPEGSVSTLKIQRTERGDSAVYLCASSLASSGGIGEQFFGPGTRLTVL.

The rearrangement uses TRBV29-1 and TRBJ2-7, with 10 bases identical to TRBD1. The CDR3 contains 14 residues. J was trimmed by 4 bases and V by 4 bases; bases with no gene match: 7. CDR1 is SQVTM and CDR2 is ANQGSEA in the germline V gene. The CDR3 bases are TGCAGCGTTGCCGGGACAGGGGATACGTACGAGCAGTACTTC. Protein sequence: CSVAGTGDTYEQYF.